The T cell receptor beta chain under discussion was sequenced for a study of CD8 T cells in Susac syndrome. Notes on the study in general: The number of individuals included in the study's TCR sequencing and HLA analysis was acknowledged as relatively small.

In blood CD8+ and CD4+ T cells, TCR beta underwent sequencing. Both CD4+ and CD8+ T cells were negatively isolated, and TEMRA cells underwent FACS enrichment. RNA totalling roughly 0.45 to 1 ug underwent reverse transcription with random hexamers. Amplification of the TCR beta CDR3 was carried out by immunoSEQ multiplex PCR, which spanned a total of 54 Vbeta and 13 Jbeta segments. TCRdb re-called the immunoSEQ multiplex PCR reads with MiXCR, one entry per CDR3 protein. The table shows approximately 150,000 distinct CDR3 sequences, with roughly 94% occurring only once. The germline gives CDR1 ENHRY, CDR2 SYGVKD. There are 13 residues in the CDR3. Trimming shortened V by 4 bases and J by 7 bases, and 11 bases separated the two germline ends. Worth noting for this clonotype: Antigen unknown.

Material for sequencing was CD4+ T cells from PBMCs. This clonotype was obtained from a human donor in good health. This chain links TRBV10-3 with TRBJ2-1, with D unresolved. The CDR3 nucleotides read TGTGCCATCAGTGGGAGTAGTAGGAATGAGCAGTTCTTC. It is translated as CAISGSSRNEQFF.